These 26 T cell receptor beta chains were sequenced from one sample in a study of blood T cell repertoires in COVID-19. The protocol was immunoSEQ multiplex PCR, while the TCRdb copy is restricted to in-frame clones and leaves out a portion. The table shows 200,000 to 250,000 clones, with 70% to 90% occurring only once. Sequencing input: peripheral blood. These receptors originate from a woman aged 18-29 years who had recovered from COVID-19.

This clone appeared a single time. The V gene is TRBV29-1, the J gene TRBJ1-2; weak D call: TRBD1 (5 bases). Germline V gene lookup returns CDR1 SQVTM and CDR2 ANQGSEA. The CDR3 has 16 residues. Deletions cut 1 base from V and 0 bases from J, with 15 bases between. CDR3 in DNA: TGCAGCGTTGAAGGGCTGGGGAGGGGACCTAACTATGGCTACACCTTC. Its protein product is CSVEGLGRGPNYGYTF.

The chain uses TRBV13 and TRBJ2-3, with TRBD2 as a possible D gene (5 bases). CDR1 is PRHDT, CDR2 FYEKMQ, per germline (reference sequence). Trimming left V 6 bases short and J 6 bases short, with 22 bases between. This CDR3 has 16 amino acids. CDR3 sequence reads: CASRPSGERTKDTQYF. DNA of the CDR3: TGTGCCAGCAGGCCCTCCGGGGAGCGGACGAAGGATACGCAGTATTTT.

CDR3 sequence: CAISDSGMNTEAFF. In DNA, the CDR3 is TGTGCCATCAGTGACAGCGGGATGAACACTGAAGCTTTCTTT. The chain uses TRBV10-3 and TRBJ1-1; D not certain. This CDR3 is 14 amino acids long. V shed 3 bases and J shed 0 bases, with 8 bases lying between them. Germline V CDR1 and CDR2: ENHRY, SYGVKD.

The chain is built from TRBV4-3 and TRBJ2-1, with D tentatively TRBD1 (6 bases). The CDR3 runs to 15 residues. The V gene's germline CDR1 is LGHNA and CDR2 YSLEER. V lost 3 bases to trimming and J lost 4 bases, with 13 bases between them. This CDR3 is CASSQLGQRYNEQFF. The CDR3 bases are TGCGCCAGCAGCCAGTTAGGACAGCGGTACAATGAGCAGTTCTTC.

The chain joins TRBV7-3 to TRBJ2-2, with D perhaps matching TRBD2 (6 bases). The V gene lost 5 bases and the J gene lost 3 bases, with 16 bases spanning the gap. The length of the CDR3 is 16 residues. Germline CDR1 is SGHTA and CDR2 is FQGTGA. The CDR3 bases are TGTGCCAGCAGCCGAACCTCGGGACTCGACACCGGGGAGCTGTTTTTT. Amino acid sequence: CASSRTSGLDTGELFF.

The J gene is TRBJ1-5, the V gene TRBV24-1; 8 positions agree with TRBD1. The germline gives CDR1 KGHDR, CDR2 SFDVKD. Trimming removed 0 bases from V and 6 bases from J; junction bases left unmatched: 9. The CDR3 is 17 residues long. The CDR3 nucleotides are TGTGCCACCAGTGATTTGTATCGCAGGGGGCGAAGTCAGCCCCAGCATTTT. It encodes CATSDLYRRGRSQPQHF.

This rearrangement joins TRBV5-1 to TRBJ1-3; 7 positions match TRBD1. V was pared by 4 bases and J by 8 bases, with 3 bases of the junction left unmatched. Germline assignment: CDR1 SGHRS and CDR2 YFSETQ. This CDR3 region has 12 residues. CDR3: CASSVQGDTIYF. Here the CDR3 DNA reads TGCGCCAGCAGCGTGCAGGGGGACACCATATATTTT. The whole variable domain, remainder taken from reference TRBV5-1 and TRBJ1-3, is KAGVTQTPRYLIKTRGQQVTLSCSPISGHRSVSWYQQTPGQGLQFLFEYFSETQRNKGNFPGRFSGRQFSNSRSEMNVSTLELGDSALYLCASSVQGDTIYFGEGSWLTVV.

This clone was detected once. The chain is built from TRBV13 and TRBJ1-1; tentatively, D is TRBD1 (6 bases). Trimming pared 3 bases from V and 3 bases from J, leaving 11 bases between. The CDR3 extends over 14 amino acids. CDR1 is PRHDT, CDR2 FYEKMQ, per germline (reference sequence). Written as DNA, the CDR3 is TGTGCCAGCAGCTTTACACAGGGATACACTGAAGCTTTCTTT. This gives the protein CASSFTQGYTEAFF.

This clone was observed a single time. The rearrangement uses TRBV6-5 and TRBJ1-2, with TRBD1 identical over 7 bases. Germline CDR1 MNHEY, CDR2 SVGAGI. CDR3 length: 15 amino acids. V lost 6 bases and J lost 0; bases outside the gene matches: 7. The CDR3 DNA reads as TGTGCCAGCAGGGAGTCCGGGACAGCTAACTATGGCTACACCTTC. This gives the protein CASRESGTANYGYTF.

This sequence joins TRBV9 and TRBJ2-1; 7 bases align to TRBD2. V dropped 0 bases and J dropped 4; count of bases not matched to a gene: 10. The CDR3 covers 17 residues. The germline V gene encodes CDR1 SGDLS and CDR2 YYNGEE. CDR3 in amino acids: CASSVGVGGPGYNEQFF. The CDR3 DNA reads TGTGCCAGCAGCGTAGGGGTGGGAGGGCCCGGATACAATGAGCAGTTCTTC.

The chain is built from TRBV27 and TRBJ1-2; TRBD1 matches at 10 bases. CDR3 length: 17 amino acids. Germline V gives CDR1 MNHEY, CDR2 SMNVEV (reference sequence). V dropped 2 bases and J dropped 3; count of bases not matched to a gene: 9. Written as DNA, the CDR3 is TGTGCCAGCAGTTTAATGTTTCCGGGACAGGGGCACTATGGCTACACCTTC. It yields the protein CASSLMFPGQGHYGYTF.

About this clone: A read error may account for a junction end that differs from germline. The rearrangement joins TRBV5-6 to TRBJ2-2, with D maybe TRBD1 (5 bases). The germline gives CDR1 SGHDT, CDR2 YYEEEE. This CDR3 is 15 amino acids long. CDR3 sequence: CASSLAELDTGELFF. CDR3 sequence (DNA): TGTGCCAGCAGCTTGGCCGAATTGGACACCGGAGAGCTGTTTTTT.

V gene TRBV10-3 combines with J gene TRBJ2-3, with TRBD2 matching over 8 bases. Germline CDR1 is ENHRY and CDR2 is SYGVKD. V lost 10 bases, J lost 8 bases, and 20 bases stayed unmatched. The CDR3 is made up of 16 amino acids. The CDR3 coding sequence is TGTGCCACCAACCCGCTTGGTTCAGCGGGAGACAGTACGCAGTATTTT. It codes for CATNPLGSAGDSTQYF.

The V and J genes are TRBV6-5 and TRBJ2-7, with D possibly TRBD2 on 6 matching bases. Trimming removed 2 bases at V and 0 bases at J, with 8 bases between. The CDR3 spans 14 residues. Germline V gene sequence: CDR1 MNHEY, CDR2 SVGAGI. CDR3 coding DNA: TGTGCCAGCAGTTACGGAGGGCCCTCCTACGAGCAGTACTTC. Protein: CASSYGGPSYEQYF.

The genes are TRBV24-1 and TRBJ1-2; D is unclear. The V end was cut by 4 bases, the J end by 7 bases, with 12 bases between. From germline, CDR1 is KGHDR and CDR2 SFDVKD. This CDR3 has 13 residues. The CDR3 here is CATSEAGPRGYTF. Written as DNA, the CDR3 is TGTGCCACCAGTGAGGCGGGCCCCCGTGGCTACACCTTC.

This clone was picked up one time. The CDR3 DNA is TGTGCCAGCTCACCTCTAGCGGGAGGCGTCCATGAGCAGTTCTTC. Translation gives CASSPLAGGVHEQFF. V is TRBV18 and J is TRBJ2-1; 11 nucleotides align to TRBD2. This CDR3 has 15 amino acids. Trimming took 3 bases from V and 8 from J; bases not matched to a gene: 6. In germline, CDR1 is KGHSH, CDR2 LQKENI.

The chain combines TRBV15 with TRBJ2-1, with D tentatively TRBD2 (6 bases). With 0 bases removed from V and 0 bases from J, the gap between germline ends came to 12 bases. The CDR3 runs to 17 residues. Germline CDR1 LNHNV, CDR2 YYDKDF (reference sequence). The CDR3 here is CATSRERGLSSYNEQFF. CDR3 coding DNA: TGTGCCACCAGCAGAGAACGGGGGTTAAGCTCCTACAATGAGCAGTTCTTC.

The chain couples TRBV19 to TRBJ1-1; D is unclear. V was shortened by 5 bases and J by 4 bases, with 14 bases between the two germline ends. Looked up from germline, CDR1 is LNHDA and CDR2 is SQIVND (reference sequence). This CDR3 has 14 residues. The CDR3 coding sequence is TGTGCCAGTAGTCTCGGTCGCGGAGGCACTGAAGCTTTCTTT. It yields the protein CASSLGRGGTEAFF.

The CDR3 nucleotides read TGTGCCAGCAGCGGGGGGCTCTATGGCTACACCTTC. Translated, it gives CASSGGLYGYTF. The rearrangement links TRBV25-1 to TRBJ1-2; D possibly corresponds to TRBD1 (6 bases). The length of the CDR3 is 12 residues. Deletions cut 6 bases from V and 4 bases from J, with 9 bases between. Germline V gene sequence: CDR1 MGHDK, CDR2 SYGVNS.

V and J are TRBV7-9 and TRBJ2-7; D not certain. The CDR3 length is 11 residues. CDR1 is SEHNR, CDR2 FQNEAQ, per germline (reference sequence). V dropped 8 bases and J dropped 0 bases, with 5 bases sitting between them. CDR3 residues: CASGSSYEQYF. CDR3 DNA: TGTGCCAGCGGCAGCTCCTACGAGCAGTACTTC.

This chain uses TRBV6-6 with TRBJ1-1; unclear D gene. The CDR3 totals 12 residues. Germline CDR1 and CDR2: MNHNY and SVGAGI (reference sequence). The germline V and J ends were trimmed by 5 bases and 0 bases, with 4 bases remaining between them. CDR3 bases: TGTGCCAGCAGTAACATGAACACTGAAGCTTTCTTT. As protein: CASSNMNTEAFF.

CDR3: CASSQRPSGTGDEKLFF. DNA for the CDR3: TGCGCCAGCAGCCAAAGGCCCTCTGGGACAGGGGATGAAAAACTGTTTTTT. This chain uses TRBV4-3 with TRBJ1-4, with TRBD1 matching over 10 bases. CDR1 is LGHNA, CDR2 YSLEER, per germline. The CDR3 runs 17 residues. The V and J ends lost 2 bases and 6 bases, in that order; junction bases with no gene match: 9.

This chain connects TRBV28 to TRBJ1-5; no clear D. This CDR3 contains 11 residues. Trimming took off 6 bases at V and 7 bases at J, with 7 bases between the two ends. Germline assignment: CDR1 MDHEN and CDR2 SYDVKM. In DNA form, the CDR3 reads TGTGCCAGCAGCGACGGGCAGCCCCAGCATTTT. Translating gives CASSDGQPQHF.

This clone was detected only once. V is TRBV2 and J is TRBJ1-2; 8 nucleotides match TRBD1. The CDR3 sequence is 13 residues long. V was pared by 10 bases and J by 0 bases, with 4 bases of the junction left unmatched. Germline-derived CDR1 and CDR2 are SNHLY and FYNNEI. The CDR3 protein is CAKRTGPNYGYTF. For the CDR3, the DNA is TGTGCCAAAAGGACAGGGCCTAACTATGGCTACACCTTC. Looking up the rest from reference TRBV2 and TRBJ1-2 gives the full variable domain: EPEVTQTPSHQVTQMGQEVILRCVPISNHLYFYWYRQILGQKVEFLVSFYNNEISEKSEIFDDQFSVERPDGSNFTLKIRSTKLEDSAMYFCAKRTGPNYGYTFGSGTRLTVV.

This clone came up once. The chain is built from TRBV21-1 and TRBJ1-2; TRBD1, the D gene given by the table, was not confirmed from the DNA. TRBV21-1 is deemed a pseudogene. CDR3 size: 17 residues. As DNA, the CDR3 is TGTGCCAGCAGCTCCCGGGACAGGGGCTGTTATGGCTATGGCTACACCTTC. It codes for CASSSRDRGCYGYGYTF.

This chain uses TRBV19 with TRBJ1-2, with TRBD1 as a possible D gene (5 bases). V lost 5 bases and J 4 bases, leaving 11 bases between the germline ends. There are 13 residues in the CDR3. Looked up from germline, CDR1 is LNHDA and CDR2 is SQIVND (reference sequence). The CDR3 here is CASSLGGGYGYTF. The CDR3 DNA reads TGTGCCAGTAGTCTCGGGGGAGGCTATGGCTACACCTTC.